This T cell receptor beta chain was captured in a study of OX40 agonist ivuxolimab in advanced cancers. Across the study: Partial responses were seen in three patients, one with hepatocellular carcinoma and two with cutaneous melanoma. Study-level points and caveats: Circulating CD4+ and CD8+ T cells showed clonal expansion by week 6 at 0.1 to 3.0 mg/kg.

Worth noting for this clone: As yet, its antigen is unknown.

V lost 4 bases, J lost 7 bases, and 14 bases lay in between. The CDR3 is 13 amino acids. Germline loops: CDR1 GTSNPN, CDR2 SVGIG (reference sequence). No patient had autoimmune disease or received systemic immunosuppression. Blood was sampled at baseline, cycle 4 day 1, and cycle 7 day 1. Libraries were prepared by immunoSEQ multiplex PCR; TCRdb keeps only in-frame clonotypes and omits some of them. The sample has tens of thousands of clones; more than 75% are singletons. This chain uses TRBV30 with TRBJ2-1; maybe TRBD1 (6 bases). The specimen comprised CD4+ or CD8+ T cells sorted from blood, sampled in a trial of the OX40 agonist ivuxolimab. This TCR came from an adult with an advanced solid tumor such as melanoma, head and neck, liver or kidney cancer. CDR3: CAWTWGRANEQFF. CDR3 coding DNA: TGTGCCTGGACATGGGGGCGAGCAAATGAGCAGTTCTTC.